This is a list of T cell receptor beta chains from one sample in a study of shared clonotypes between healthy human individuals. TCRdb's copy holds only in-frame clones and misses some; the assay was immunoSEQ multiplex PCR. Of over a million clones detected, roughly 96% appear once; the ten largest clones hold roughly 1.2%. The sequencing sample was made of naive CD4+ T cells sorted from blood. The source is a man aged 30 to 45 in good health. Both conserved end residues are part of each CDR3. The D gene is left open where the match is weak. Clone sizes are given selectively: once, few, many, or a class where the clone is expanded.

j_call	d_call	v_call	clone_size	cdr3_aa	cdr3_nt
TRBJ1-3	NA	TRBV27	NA	CASSFPGTGNTIYF	TGTGCCAGCAGTTTCCCAGGGACTGGAAACACCATATATTTT
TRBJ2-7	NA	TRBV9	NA	CASSVGVAPYEQYF	TGTGCCAGCAGCGTAGGAGTAGCTCCATACGAGCAGTACTTC
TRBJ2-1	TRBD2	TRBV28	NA	CASSITSGRAVTYNEQFF	TGTGCCAGCAGTATAACTAGCGGGAGGGCCGTCACCTACAATGAGCAGTTCTTC
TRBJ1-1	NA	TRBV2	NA	CASSGDRTMNTEAFF	TGTGCCAGCAGTGGAGACAGAACAATGAACACTGAAGCTTTCTTT
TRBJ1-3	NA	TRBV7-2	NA	CASRTTSSGNTIYF	TGTGCCAGCAGGACCACGAGCTCTGGAAACACCATATATTTT
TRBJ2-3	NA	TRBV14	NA	CASSRGRDTQYF	TGTGCCAGCAGCCGGGGGCGGGATACGCAGTATTTT
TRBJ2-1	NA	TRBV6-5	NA	CASSPISGSYNEQFF	TGTGCCAGCAGTCCCATCAGCGGCTCCTACAATGAGCAGTTCTTC
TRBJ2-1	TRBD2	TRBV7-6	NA	CASSLDGGSYNEQFF	TGTGCCAGCAGCTTAGATGGCGGGAGCTACAATGAGCAGTTCTTC
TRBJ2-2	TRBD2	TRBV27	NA	CAKTKSGRKNTGELFF	TGTGCCAAGACGAAAAGCGGGAGGAAAAACACCGGGGAGCTGTTTTTT
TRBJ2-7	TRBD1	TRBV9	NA	CASSVVGPGQEASYEQYF	TGTGCCAGCAGCGTAGTGGGGCCCGGACAGGAGGCCTCCTACGAGCAGTACTTC
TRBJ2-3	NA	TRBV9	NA	CASSSLTGSDTQYF	TGTGCCAGCAGCAGTCTAACAGGTTCAGATACGCAGTATTTT
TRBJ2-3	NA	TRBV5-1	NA	CASSLANGRRVDTQYF	TGCGCCAGCAGCTTGGCCAACGGGCGGAGGGTAGATACGCAGTATTTT
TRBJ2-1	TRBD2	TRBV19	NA	CASSMSPGLAGRNEQFF	TGTGCCAGTAGTATGTCCCCGGGACTAGCGGGTCGCAATGAGCAGTTCTTC
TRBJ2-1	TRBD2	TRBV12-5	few	CASGSGLAGNKFF	TGTGCTAGTGGTTCAGGACTAGCGGGGAACAAGTTCTTC
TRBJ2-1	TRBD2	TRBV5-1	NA	CASSSLGAGDSYNEQFF	TGCGCCAGCAGCTCCCTAGGAGCGGGAGACTCCTACAATGAGCAGTTCTTC
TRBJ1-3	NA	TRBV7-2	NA	CASSRIRPVSGNTIYF	TGTGCCAGCAGCCGAATCCGGCCGGTTTCAGGAAACACCATATATTTT
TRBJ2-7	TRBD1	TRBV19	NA	CASSPWDRQTYEQYF	TGTGCCAGTAGCCCTTGGGACAGGCAGACCTACGAGCAGTACTTC
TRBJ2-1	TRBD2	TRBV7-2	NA	CASSLRGTRQNEQFF	TGTGCCAGCAGCTTAAGGGGGACTAGACAAAATGAGCAGTTCTTC
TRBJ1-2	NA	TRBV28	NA	CASSLLSTAHNYGYTF	TGTGCCAGCAGTTTACTATCTACAGCGCATAACTATGGCTACACCTTC